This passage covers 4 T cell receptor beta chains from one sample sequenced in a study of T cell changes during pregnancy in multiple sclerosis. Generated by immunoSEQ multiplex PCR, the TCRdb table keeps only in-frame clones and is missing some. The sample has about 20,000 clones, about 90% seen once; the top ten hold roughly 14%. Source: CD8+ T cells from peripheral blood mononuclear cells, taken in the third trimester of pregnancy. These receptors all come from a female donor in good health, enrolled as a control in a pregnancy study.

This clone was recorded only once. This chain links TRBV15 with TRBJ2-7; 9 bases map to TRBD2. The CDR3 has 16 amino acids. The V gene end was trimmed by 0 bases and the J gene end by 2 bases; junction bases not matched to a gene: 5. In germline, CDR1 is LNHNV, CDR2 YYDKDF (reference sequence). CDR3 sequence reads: CATSRDWREGPYEQYF. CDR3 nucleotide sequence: TGTGCCACCAGCAGAGATTGGCGGGAGGGTCCCTACGAGCAGTACTTC.

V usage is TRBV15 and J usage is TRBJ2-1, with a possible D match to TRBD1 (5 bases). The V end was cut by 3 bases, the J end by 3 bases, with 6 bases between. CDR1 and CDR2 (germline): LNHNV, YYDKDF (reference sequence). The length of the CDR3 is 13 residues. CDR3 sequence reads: CATSRTDYNEQFF. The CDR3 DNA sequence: TGTGCCACCAGCAGGACAGACTACAATGAGCAGTTCTTC.

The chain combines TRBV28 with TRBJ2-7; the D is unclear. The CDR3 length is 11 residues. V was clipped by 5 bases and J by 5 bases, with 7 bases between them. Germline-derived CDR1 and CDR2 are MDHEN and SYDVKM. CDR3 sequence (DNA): TGTGCCAGCAGTCCCCTCGACGAGCAGTACTTC. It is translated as CASSPLDEQYF.

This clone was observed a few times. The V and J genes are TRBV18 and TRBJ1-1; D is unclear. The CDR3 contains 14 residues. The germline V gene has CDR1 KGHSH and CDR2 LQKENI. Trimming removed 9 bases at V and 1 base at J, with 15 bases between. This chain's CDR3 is CASTTFQENTEAFF. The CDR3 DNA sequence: TGTGCCAGTACAACCTTTCAGGAGAACACTGAAGCTTTCTTT.